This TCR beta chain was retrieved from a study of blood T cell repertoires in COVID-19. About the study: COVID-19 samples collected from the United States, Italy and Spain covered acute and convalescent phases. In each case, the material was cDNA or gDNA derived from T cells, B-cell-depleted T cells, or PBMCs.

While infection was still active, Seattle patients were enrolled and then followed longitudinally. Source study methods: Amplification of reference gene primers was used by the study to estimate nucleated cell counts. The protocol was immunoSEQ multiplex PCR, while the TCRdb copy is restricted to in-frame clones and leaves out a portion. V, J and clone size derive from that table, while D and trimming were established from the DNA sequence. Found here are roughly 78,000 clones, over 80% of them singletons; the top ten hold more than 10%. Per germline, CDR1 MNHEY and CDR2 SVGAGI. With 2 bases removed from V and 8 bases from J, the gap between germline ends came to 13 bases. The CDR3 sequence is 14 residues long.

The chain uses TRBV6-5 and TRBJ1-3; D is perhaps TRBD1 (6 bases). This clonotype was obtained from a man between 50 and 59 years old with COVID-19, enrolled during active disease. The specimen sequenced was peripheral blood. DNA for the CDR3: TGTGCCAGCAGTTACGTACAGGGTGGGGACACCATATATTTT. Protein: CASSYVQGGDTIYF.